The 3 T cell receptor beta chains below all came from one sample that was sequenced in a study of T cells in localized non-small cell lung cancer. This table comes from immunoSEQ multiplex PCR, and its TCRdb copy is limited to in-frame clones, with some not included. The repertoire has over 1,500 clones, less than 25% of them found once; the top ten carry roughly an eighth. The specimen was normal lung tissue next to the tumor, collected before any cancer treatment. These receptors came from a male donor aged 60 or older with stage III squamous cell lung carcinoma.

This clone was detected only a few times. This chain connects TRBV6-8 to TRBJ1-1; 8 bases agree with TRBD1. Germline CDR1 MNHGY, CDR2 SAAAGT. The V gene end was trimmed by 10 bases and the J gene end by 7 bases; junction bases not matched to a gene: 11. The length of the CDR3 is 13 residues. CDR3 DNA sequence: TGTGCCACCGGTACAGGGGGGGTTGGTGAAGCTTTCTTT. Translated, it gives CATGTGGVGEAFF.

The chain links TRBV19 to TRBJ2-1, with 9 bases aligning to TRBD1. Germline V gene lookup returns CDR1 LNHDA and CDR2 SQIVND (reference sequence). V was clipped by 4 bases and J by 0 bases; unmatched bases: 7. The CDR3 extends over 17 amino acids. The CDR3 region is CASSTGTGRSSYNEQFF. The DNA for the CDR3 is TGTGCCAGTAGTACCGGGACAGGGAGGAGCTCCTACAATGAGCAGTTCTTC.

This clone qualifies as medium-sized. The chain combines TRBV11-3 with TRBJ2-1, with TRBD2 matching 11 bases. Looked up from germline, CDR1 is SGHNT and CDR2 is YENEEA. The CDR3 has 16 residues. Losses at the gene ends were 3 bases for V and 4 bases for J; bases not matched to a gene: 5. Here the CDR3 DNA reads TGTGCCAGCAGCTTGGCCCTAGCGGGGGGATACAATGAGCAGTTCTTC. It is translated as CASSLALAGGYNEQFF.